Listed here is a single TCR beta chain. The antigen is not known. Only in-frame clones appear in the TCRdb table, and some are missing; sequencing was by immunoSEQ multiplex PCR. The table has about 9,400 clones, 78% seen once. These data come from a study of T cell repertoires in ileal Crohn's disease. The study, taken as a whole, reports: Within the first postoperative year, endoscopy came at median around seven months. Compared with non-smokers, active smokers at surgery showed more clonal expansions. Mucosal expansions were suggested to be mainly CD8 T cells.

Indicated time point: neoterminal ileum biopsy at postoperative endoscopy, about 6 months after surgery. Material: ileal tissue. The receptor was derived from an adult with Crohn's disease.

The CDR3 sequence is CASRSRTGGADGELFF. CDR3 DNA: TGCGCCAGCAGATCCCGGACAGGGGGCGCAGACGGGGAGCTGTTTTTT. The chain is built from TRBV10-2 and TRBJ2-2; 11 bases are a match to TRBD1. The CDR3 loop spans 16 amino acids. V lost 6 bases to trimming and J lost 7 bases; unmatched junction nucleotides: 10. Germline V gene lookup returns CDR1 WSHSY and CDR2 SAAADI.